A selection of T cell receptor beta chains follows, all from one sample in a study of blood T cells in healthy people across ages. From the 5' RACE reads, TCRdb called clonotypes with MiXCR, one entry per CDR3 protein. The repertoire has 1,800,000 or so distinct CDR3 sequences, approximately 40% of them found once; the top ten carry approximately 22%. The sample was blood. All receptors derive from a human donor in good health. Each CDR3 is given with its conserved first and last residue. The D gene is left open where the match is weak. Clone sizes are given selectively: once, few, many, or a class where the clone is expanded.

d_gene | abundance | j_gene | v_gene | len | CDR3nt | CDR3aa
. | . | TRBJ2-3 | TRBV4-3 | 13 | TGCGCCAGCAGCCAAGATTTGGAGGGAAAGCAGTATTTT | CASSQDLEGKQYF
. | . | TRBJ1-6 | TRBV5-1 | 18 | TGCGCCAGCAGCTTAAGACAAAGCCAAAGCTCCTATAATTCACCCCTCCACTTT | CASSLRQSQSSYNSPLHF
TRBD1 | few | TRBJ1-5 | TRBV12-3/TRBV12-4 | 14 | TGTGCCAGCACCTCGGACGGACAGGTCGGTCCCCAGCATTTT | CASTSDGQVGPQHF
. | . | TRBJ2-1 | TRBV3-1 | 13 | TGTGCCAGCAGCCATCTAGCGCTGCGTGAGCAGTTCTTC | CASSHLALREQFF
. | . | TRBJ2-1 | TRBV20-1 | 16 | TGCAGTGCTCCGCCCCATGTCCTAGCCGCCTACAATGAGCAGTTCTTC | CSAPPHVLAAYNEQFF
. | few | TRBJ2-2 | TRBV12-5 | 13 | TGTGCTAGTGGGGACAGATTCACCGGGGAGCTGTTTTTT | CASGDRFTGELFF
. | . | TRBJ1-4 | TRBV6-5 | 15 | TGTGCCAGCAGTTACTCAGGCAGACCTGGGGAAAAACTGTTTTTT | CASSYSGRPGEKLFF
. | few | TRBJ1-1 | TRBV15 | 12 | TGTGCCACCAGCAGTAGAGGCCCTGAAGCTTTCTTT | CATSSRGPEAFF
. | . | TRBJ1-2 | TRBV7-8 | 16 | TGTGCCAGCAGCTTGTTCGAAGGAGGGGTGCGGTATGGCAACACCTTC | CASSLFEGGVRYGNTF
TRBD1 | . | TRBJ1-2 | TRBV6-2/TRBV6-3 | 17 | TGTGCCAGCAGCCGACTCATTAAACGACAGGGAAAATATGGCTACACCTTC | CASSRLIKRQGKYGYTF
. | . | TRBJ2-5 | TRBV11-2 | 13 | TGTGCCAGTACGGGGGTTCCCGGAGCGCCCCAGTACTTC | CASTGVPGAPQYF
. | once | TRBJ1-3 | TRBV14 | 16 | TGTGCCAGCAGCCAAGGAGCTGCTTACTCTGGAAACACCATATATTTT | CASSQGAAYSGNTIYF
. | few | TRBJ2-1 | TRBV7-2 | 16 | TGTGCCAGCAGCTCGGGGGCGGTAAGGGGGATCAATGAGCAGTTCTTC | CASSSGAVRGINEQFF
. | many | TRBJ2-5 | TRBV29-1 | 12 | TGCAGCGTTGGGGTCGGACGAGAGACCCAGTACTTC | CSVGVGRETQYF
. | . | TRBJ2-3 | TRBV5-1 | 15 | TGCGCCAGCAGCTTGGGTCCGGCGTTCACAGATACGCAGTATTTT | CASSLGPAFTDTQYF
TRBD2 | . | TRBJ2-1 | TRBV20-1 | 16 | TGCAGTGCTCCCACCGGGACTAGCGGATCCTACAATGAGCAGTTCTTC | CSAPTGTSGSYNEQFF
TRBD1 | . | TRBJ2-4 | TRBV20-1 | 11 | TGCAGTGCTAAACAGGGGACCATTCAGTACTTC | CSAKQGTIQYF
. | . | TRBJ1-2 | TRBV5-1 | 20 | TGCGCCAGCAGCTTGGATTCAAGAGTACCCGGTTCGCCGGAGAACTATGGCTACACCTTC | CASSLDSRVPGSPENYGYTF
TRBD1 | . | TRBJ1-1 | TRBV5-1 | 15 | TGCACCAGCAGCTTGGGACAGGGCGGGGGGACTGAAGCTTTCTTT | CTSSLGQGGGTEAFF
. | many | TRBJ1-5 | TRBV3-1 | 12 | TGTGCCAGCAGCCAAGGAGGTCAGCCCCAGCATTTT | CASSQGGQPQHF
TRBD1 | few | TRBJ1-2 | TRBV20-1 | 14 | TGCAGTGCTAGAGCCCGGGACAGGGGGTTTGGCTACACCTTC | CSARARDRGFGYTF
. | few | TRBJ1-2 | TRBV27 | 13 | TGTGCCAGCAGTTTCGGGACACACTATGGCTACACCTTC | CASSFGTHYGYTF
. | . | TRBJ1-2 | TRBV20-1 | 14 | TGCAGCAGCGCGACAAACTACGACAACTATGGCTACACCTTC | CSSATNYDNYGYTF
TRBD2 | once | TRBJ2-7 | TRBV20-1 | 14 | TGCAGTGCACCCCTAGCGGGGCCCTCCTACGAGCAGTACTTC | CSAPLAGPSYEQYF
. | . | TRBJ1-4 | TRBV7-8 | 17 | TGTGCCAGCAGCTCCAGCAGGGCAGGTTCCTCTAATGAAAAACTGTTTTTT | CASSSSRAGSSNEKLFF
. | few | TRBJ2-1 | TRBV11-3 | 14 | TGTGCCAGCAGCCGAGAACACGGGGTCAATGAGCAGTTCTTC | CASSREHGVNEQFF
TRBD1 | . | TRBJ2-1 | TRBV6-1 | 15 | TGTGCCAGCAGTGAGTTGGACAGGGAGTCCAATGAGCAGTTCTTC | CASSELDRESNEQFF
. | few | TRBJ2-5 | TRBV5-5 | 14 | TGTGCCAGCAGCCGGACTCCAGAGGGAGAGACCCAGTACTTC | CASSRTPEGETQYF
TRBD2 | few | TRBJ2-5 | TRBV6-6 | 16 | TGTGCCAGCAGCCCGACTAGCGGGGGGGCGTTGCGGACCCAGTACTTC | CASSPTSGGALRTQYF
. | . | TRBJ1-6 | TRBV28 | 12 | TGTGCCAGCCGGAGGAGTAATTCACCCCTCCACTTT | CASRRSNSPLHF
. | . | TRBJ2-5 | TRBV2 | 14 | TGTGCCAGCATGAGGTTAGGGACAAAGGAGACCCAGTACTTC | CASMRLGTKETQYF